The rows below give T cell receptor beta chains drawn from one sample of a study of T cell repertoires in cytomegalovirus infection. Using its own MiXCR run on the reads, TCRdb lists one record per CDR3 protein. The data hold 700,000 to 900,000 distinct CDR3 sequences, with just under 30% observed a single time. No cognate antigen is known for these TCRs. The sample in question was cultured CD8+ T cells from PBMCs, obtained from culture after CMV antigen stimulation. Source of these receptors: a human donor in good health (CMV status not recorded). Some clones in this sample may be carry-over from other donors' samples. Each CDR3 is given with its conserved first and last residue. The D gene is left open where the match is weak. Size values are once, few and many counts, or a class for expanded clones, and some rows have none.

clone_size,v_call,j_call,d_call,cdr3_nt,cdr3_aa
-,TRBV27,TRBJ2-7,-,TGTGCCAGCAGGGGTAGGGAGACGTACGATCAGTACTTC,CASRGRETYDQYF
few,TRBV7-9,TRBJ1-1,-,TGTGCCAGCAGCCCCGGCGGCGTATCTTTCTTT,CASSPGGVSFF
few,TRBV12-3/TRBV12-4,TRBJ2-2,TRBD1,TGTGCCAGCAGTTTAGACAGGGGACCCGGGGAGCTGTTTTTT,CASSLDRGPGELFF
few,TRBV24-1,TRBJ1-2,-,TGTGCCACCAGTGACTGGTATGGCTACACCTTC,CATSDWYGYTF
-,TRBV27,TRBJ2-3,TRBD2,TGTGCCAGCAGTTTACGGTTCGGGCGGGGGTCACCTCCTTCTAGCACAGATACGCAGTATTTT,CASSLRFGRGSPPSSTDTQYF
-,TRBV6-5,TRBJ2-5,-,TGTGCCAGCAGTACCCGGAGGAGGCGCAAAGAGACCCAGTACTTC,CASSTRRRRKETQYF
once,TRBV7-6,TRBJ2-1,-,TGTGCCAGCAGCCCCGCGGAGCTGAACGAGCAGTTCTTC,CASSPAELNEQFF
many,TRBV7-8,TRBJ2-1,-,TGTGCCAGCAGCCTCGGTGCCGGTGCTGAGCAGTTCTTC,CASSLGAGAEQFF
many,TRBV27,TRBJ1-1,-,TGTGCCAGCAGTTTATTTAGGAGGGAGGACACTGAAGCTTTCTTT,CASSLFRREDTEAFF
few,TRBV7-9,TRBJ1-3,-,TGTGCCAGCAGGTACACAGGGCTCTCTGGAAACACCATATATTTT,CASRYTGLSGNTIYF
-,TRBV27,TRBJ2-2,-,TGTGCCAGCAGTTCCCCCGGGGAAGGGTCGAACACCGGGGAGCTGTTTTTT,CASSSPGEGSNTGELFF
-,TRBV5-5,TRBJ2-5,-,TGTGCCAGCAGCTCAGGGTGGCCACTCCAAGAGACCCAGTACTTC,CASSSGWPLQETQYF
-,TRBV15,TRBJ1-1,TRBD1,TGTGCCACCAGCAGAGAGGGGACAGGGTTCGGAATGAACACTGAAGCTTTCTTT,CATSREGTGFGMNTEAFF
-,TRBV7-6,TRBJ2-3,-,TGTGCCAGCAGCTTAAAGGGAGGTGGCTTCACAGATACGCAGTATTTT,CASSLKGGGFTDTQYF
-,TRBV2,TRBJ1-6,-,TGTGCCAGCCTCGAAGCCTTATACAGGGCGGGCTGGAATTCACCCCTCCACTTT,CASLEALYRAGWNSPLHF
-,TRBV29-1,TRBJ2-1,TRBD2,TGCAGCGCCCAAGAGGCTAGCGGGGGGGCCAATGAGCAGTTCTTC,CSAQEASGGANEQFF
few,TRBV6-1,TRBJ1-2,-,TGTGCCAGCAGGCGCAGGGAGGGAGGCTACACCTTC,CASRRREGGYTF
many,TRBV4-1,TRBJ2-5,-,TGCGCCAGCAGCCAAGGTCAGGGGTTGGGGGAGACCCAGTACTTC,CASSQGQGLGETQYF
few,TRBV7-3,TRBJ2-1,-,TGTGCCAGCAGCTTAATAGGGGGGGGCTCCTCCAATGAGCAGTTCTTC,CASSLIGGGSSNEQFF
-,TRBV10-3,TRBJ2-5,-,TGTGCCATCAGTGAGTCTATAGGGATGGCCGGAGAGACCCAGTACTTC,CAISESIGMAGETQYF
few,TRBV18,TRBJ1-5,-,TGTGCCAGCTCACCATCAGGACAGACTTATCAGCCCCAGCATTTT,CASSPSGQTYQPQHF
-,TRBV5-4,TRBJ1-4,-,TGTGCCAGCACCCCAGACAGTTATCCCGAAAAACTGTTTTTT,CASTPDSYPEKLFF
many,TRBV27,TRBJ2-4,-,TGTGCCAGCAGTTTATCCGCACAGGGCAAAAACATTCAGTACTTC,CASSLSAQGKNIQYF
-,TRBV7-6,TRBJ1-1,-,TGTGCCAGCAGCTTAGCGCGGGCAGGGAACACTGAAGCTTTCTTT,CASSLARAGNTEAFF
few,TRBV7-9,TRBJ2-5,-,TGTGCCAGCAGCTTTGGCTATTTGGGATGGGAGACCCAGTACTTC,CASSFGYLGWETQYF
few,TRBV7-8,TRBJ2-3,-,TGTGCCAGCAGCCCGAACAAGGGGCCAGATACGCAGTATTTT,CASSPNKGPDTQYF
-,TRBV14,TRBJ1-2,-,TGTGCCAGCAGCCAGCAAAGCCACCGTGGCTACACCTTC,CASSQQSHRGYTF
-,TRBV7-6,TRBJ2-7,-,TGTGCCAGCAGCCAATCGTCCTCGACAGACTCCTCCTACGAGCAGTACTTC,CASSQSSSTDSSYEQYF
-,TRBV7-9,TRBJ2-6,TRBD1,TGTGCCAGCAGCTTATTTCGTACAGGGGCTATCCTCTCTGGGGCCAACGTCCTGACTTTC,CASSLFRTGAILSGANVLTF
-,TRBV5-6,TRBJ1-4,-,TGTGCCAGCAGCCGGGACACCAGTAATGAAAAACTGTTTTTT,CASSRDTSNEKLFF
-,TRBV4-1,TRBJ1-1,-,TGCGCCAGCAGCCAAGAGGGAGGGGGAACCACTGAAGCTTTCTTT,CASSQEGGGTTEAFF
-,TRBV10-2,TRBJ2-1,-,TGCGCCAGCAGTGATTCCTTCGGCGAGACTGAGCAGTTCTTC,CASSDSFGETEQFF
-,TRBV10-3,TRBJ2-7,TRBD1,TGTGCCATCAGTTCCGGGACAGGGAGATACGAGCAGTACTTC,CAISSGTGRYEQYF
few,TRBV12-3/TRBV12-4,TRBJ2-1,TRBD2,TGTGCCAGCAGTTCAGCGGGGGCCTACTACAATGAGCAGTTCTTC,CASSSAGAYYNEQFF
-,TRBV11-2,TRBJ1-1,-,TGTGCCAGCAGGTTTATGGACTTCCGCACCCTTAACACTGAAGCTTTCTTT,CASRFMDFRTLNTEAFF
few,TRBV6-2/TRBV6-3,TRBJ1-1,-,TGTGCCAGCAGTTACCAGACAGTTGAGAACACTGAAGCTTTCTTT,CASSYQTVENTEAFF
many,TRBV4-1,TRBJ1-1,-,TGCGCCAGCAGCCCTCGTCACGGGGGGAACACTGAAGCTTTCTTT,CASSPRHGGNTEAFF
-,TRBV6-6,TRBJ1-2,-,TGTGCCAGCAGTTACGGGGCAGGTGTTAACTATGGCTACACCTTC,CASSYGAGVNYGYTF
-,TRBV4-3,TRBJ2-1,TRBD2,TGCGCCAGCAGCCAAGATCGTTTGGCTAGCGGGGGGGCTGGTTTCCAGATCTACAATGAGCAGTTCTTC,CASSQDRLASGGAGFQIYNEQFF
-,TRBV7-9,TRBJ1-2,-,TGTGCCAGCACCATCCCAAGGAGTGGGGATTATGGCTACACCTTC,CASTIPRSGDYGYTF
-,TRBV4-1,TRBJ1-1,TRBD1,TGCGCCAGCAGCCGACTAAGAGGGGGCTACACTGAAGCTTTCTTT,CASSRLRGGYTEAFF
-,TRBV7-6,TRBJ2-1,-,TGTGCCAGCAGCTTAACTCCAGGGAACAATGAGCAGTTCTTC,CASSLTPGNNEQFF
few,TRBV7-3,TRBJ2-1,-,TGTGCCAGCAGCCTAGGAGATCCCGGGGAGCAGTTCTTC,CASSLGDPGEQFF
-,TRBV6-5,TRBJ1-2,-,TGTGCCAGCAGTTACGAGTGGCAAGCTAACTATGGCTACACCTTC,CASSYEWQANYGYTF
few,TRBV7-9,TRBJ1-1,-,TGTGCCAGCAGCTTACGGGGCGGGTGGACTGAAGCTTTCTTT,CASSLRGGWTEAFF
many,TRBV7-9,TRBJ1-2,TRBD1,TGTGCCAGCAGCGCAGGGGGCAGCTATGGCTACACCTTC,CASSAGGSYGYTF
few,TRBV7-9,TRBJ1-5,TRBD1,TGTGCCAGCAGCCCTGGGACAGGGCGGCGCAATCAGCCCCAGCATTTT,CASSPGTGRRNQPQHF
few,TRBV12-3/TRBV12-4,TRBJ1-4,-,TGTGCCAGCATGGGGGGGGTTGGGAAAAAACTGTTTTTT,CASMGGVGKKLFF
-,TRBV27,TRBJ1-6,-,TGTGCCAGCAGCCGGCCTGGGGGGCAGAAACCCCCCCACTTT,CASSRPGGQKPPHF
many,TRBV27,TRBJ2-1,-,TGTGCCAGCAGTTTAGAGCCCCGCTCCTACAATGAGCAGTTCTTC,CASSLEPRSYNEQFF
-,TRBV27,TRBJ1-5,-,TGTGCCAGCAGTTTAATTCGCCAGGGTGGAGGGCCCCAGCATTTT,CASSLIRQGGGPQHF
-,TRBV2,TRBJ1-2,-,TGTGCCACCAAAGTCGAATATAACTATGGCTACACCTTC,CATKVEYNYGYTF
many,TRBV6-5,TRBJ2-2,-,TGTGCCAGCAGTTACCAGAACACCGGGGAGCTGTTTTTT,CASSYQNTGELFF